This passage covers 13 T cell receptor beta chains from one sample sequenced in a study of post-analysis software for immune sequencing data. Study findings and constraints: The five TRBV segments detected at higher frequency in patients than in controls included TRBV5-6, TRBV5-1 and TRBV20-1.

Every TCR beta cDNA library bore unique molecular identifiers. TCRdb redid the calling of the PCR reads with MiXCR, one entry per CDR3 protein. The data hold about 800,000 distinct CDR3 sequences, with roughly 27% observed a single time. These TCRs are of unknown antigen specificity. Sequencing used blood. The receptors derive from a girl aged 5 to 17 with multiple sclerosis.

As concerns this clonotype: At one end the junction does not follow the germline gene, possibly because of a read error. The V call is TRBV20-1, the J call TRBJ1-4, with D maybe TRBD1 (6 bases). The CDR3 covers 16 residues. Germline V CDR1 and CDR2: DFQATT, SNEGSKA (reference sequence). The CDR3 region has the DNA TGCAGTGCTAGCTTACCGGGACCCACTAGGGGGGAAAAACGGTTTTTT. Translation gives CSASLPGPTRGEKRFF.

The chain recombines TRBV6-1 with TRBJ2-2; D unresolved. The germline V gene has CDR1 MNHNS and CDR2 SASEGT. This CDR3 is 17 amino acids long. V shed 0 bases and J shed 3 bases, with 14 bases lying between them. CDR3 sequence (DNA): TGTGCCAGCAGTGAAGCCCAGGAGACTCCATACACCGGGGAGCTGTTTTTT. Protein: CASSEAQETPYTGELFF.

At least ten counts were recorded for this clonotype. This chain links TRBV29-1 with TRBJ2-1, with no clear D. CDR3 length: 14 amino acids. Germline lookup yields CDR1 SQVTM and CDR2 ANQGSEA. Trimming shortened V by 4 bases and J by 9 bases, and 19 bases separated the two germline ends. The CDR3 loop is CSVVMTYPSGEQFF. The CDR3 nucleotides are TGCAGCGTTGTAATGACCTACCCCTCCGGTGAGCAGTTCTTC.

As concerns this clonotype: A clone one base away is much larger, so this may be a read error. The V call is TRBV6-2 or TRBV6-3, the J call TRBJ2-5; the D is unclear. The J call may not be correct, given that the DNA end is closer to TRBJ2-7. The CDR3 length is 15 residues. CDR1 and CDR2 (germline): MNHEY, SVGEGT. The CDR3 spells CASSYSPVTTYEQYF. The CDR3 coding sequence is TGTGCCAGCAGTTACTCCCCGGTTACCACCTACGAGCAGTACTTC.

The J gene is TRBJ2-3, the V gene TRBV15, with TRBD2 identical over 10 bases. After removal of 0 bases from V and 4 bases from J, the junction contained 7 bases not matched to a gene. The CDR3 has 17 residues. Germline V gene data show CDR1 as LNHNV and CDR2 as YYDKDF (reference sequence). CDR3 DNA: TGTGCCACCAGCAGAGATCGAGCGGGGGGGCCTTCAGATACGCAGTATTTT. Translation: CATSRDRAGGPSDTQYF.

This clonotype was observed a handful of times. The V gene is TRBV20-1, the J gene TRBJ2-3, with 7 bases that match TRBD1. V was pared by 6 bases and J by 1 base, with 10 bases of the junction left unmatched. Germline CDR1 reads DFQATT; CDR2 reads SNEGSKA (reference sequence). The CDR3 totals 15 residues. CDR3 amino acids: CSARGATGRTDTQYF. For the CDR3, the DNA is TGCAGTGCCCGAGGCGCGACAGGGCGCACAGATACGCAGTATTTT.

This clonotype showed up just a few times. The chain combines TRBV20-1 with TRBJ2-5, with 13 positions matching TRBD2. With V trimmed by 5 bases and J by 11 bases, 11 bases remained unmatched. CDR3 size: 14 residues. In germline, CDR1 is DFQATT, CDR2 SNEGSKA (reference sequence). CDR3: CSAPWTSGRGAQYF. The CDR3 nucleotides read TGCAGTGCTCCGTGGACTAGCGGGAGAGGCGCGCAGTACTTC.

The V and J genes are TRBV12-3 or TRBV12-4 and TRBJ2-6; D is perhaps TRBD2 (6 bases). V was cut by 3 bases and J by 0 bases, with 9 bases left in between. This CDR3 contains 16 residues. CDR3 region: CASSLGGFSGANVLTF. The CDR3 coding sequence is TGTGCCAGCAGTTTGGGAGGATTCTCTGGGGCCAACGTCCTGACTTTC.

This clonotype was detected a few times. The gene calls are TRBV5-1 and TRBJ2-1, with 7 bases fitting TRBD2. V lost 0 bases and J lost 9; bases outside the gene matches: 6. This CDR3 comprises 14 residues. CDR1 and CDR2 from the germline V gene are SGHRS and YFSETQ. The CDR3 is CASSLAAGVGEQFF. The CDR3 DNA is TGCGCCAGCAGCTTGGCCGCGGGAGTGGGTGAGCAGTTCTTC.

The CDR3 DNA follows: TGTGCCAGCAGGGAGTACACGGAGCAGTTCTTC. This translates into CASREYTEQFF. The chain uses TRBV2 and TRBJ2-1, with D unresolved. There are 11 residues in the CDR3. Trimming stripped 6 bases from V and 10 bases from J, with 10 bases between. CDR1 and CDR2 (germline): SNHLY, FYNNEI.

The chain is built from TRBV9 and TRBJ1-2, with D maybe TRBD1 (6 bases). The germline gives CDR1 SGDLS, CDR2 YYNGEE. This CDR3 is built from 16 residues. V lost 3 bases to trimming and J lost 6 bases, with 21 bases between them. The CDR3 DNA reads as TGTGCCAGCAGCGCCCGCCGGGCCCGGGGGCCAGATGGCTACACCTTC. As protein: CASSARRARGPDGYTF.

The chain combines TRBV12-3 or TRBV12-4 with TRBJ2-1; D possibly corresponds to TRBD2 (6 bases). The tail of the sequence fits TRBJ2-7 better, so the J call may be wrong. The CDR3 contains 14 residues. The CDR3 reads CASSSRERTYEQYF. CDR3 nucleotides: TGTGCCAGCAGTTCTCGGGAGAGGACATACGAGCAGTACTTC.

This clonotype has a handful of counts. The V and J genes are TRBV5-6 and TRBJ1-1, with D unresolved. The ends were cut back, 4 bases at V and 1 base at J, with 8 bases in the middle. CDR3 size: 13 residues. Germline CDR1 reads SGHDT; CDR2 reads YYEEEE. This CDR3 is CASSGTENTEAFF. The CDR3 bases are TGTGCCAGCAGCGGAACAGAGAACACTGAAGCTTTCTTT.